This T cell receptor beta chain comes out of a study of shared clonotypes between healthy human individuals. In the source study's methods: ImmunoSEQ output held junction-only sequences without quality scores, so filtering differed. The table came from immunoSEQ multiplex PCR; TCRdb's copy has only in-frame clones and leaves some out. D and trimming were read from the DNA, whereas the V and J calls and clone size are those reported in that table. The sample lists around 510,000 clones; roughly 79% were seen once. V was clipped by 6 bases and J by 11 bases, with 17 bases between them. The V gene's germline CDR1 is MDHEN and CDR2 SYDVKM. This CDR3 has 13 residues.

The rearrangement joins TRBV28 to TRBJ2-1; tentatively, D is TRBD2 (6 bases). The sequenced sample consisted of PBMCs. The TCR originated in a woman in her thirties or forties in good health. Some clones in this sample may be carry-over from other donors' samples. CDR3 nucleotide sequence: TGTGCCAGCAGGAGGGAACCCCGGGAGAAGCAGTTCTTC. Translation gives CASRREPREKQFF.